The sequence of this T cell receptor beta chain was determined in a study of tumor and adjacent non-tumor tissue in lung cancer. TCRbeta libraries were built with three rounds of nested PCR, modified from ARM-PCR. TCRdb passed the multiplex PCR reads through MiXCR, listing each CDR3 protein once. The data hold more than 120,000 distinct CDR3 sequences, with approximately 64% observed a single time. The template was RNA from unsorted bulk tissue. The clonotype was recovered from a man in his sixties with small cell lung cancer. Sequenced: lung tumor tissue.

The CDR3 region is CASSPTGVGYTF. DNA for the CDR3: TGTGCCAGCAGCCCGACGGGGGTCGGCTACACCTTC. This sequence joins TRBV7-8 and TRBJ1-2; weak D call: TRBD1 (5 bases). Germline values: CDR1 SGHVS, CDR2 FQNEAQ. V was shortened by 5 bases and J by 8 bases, with 12 bases between the two germline ends. The CDR3 is 12 amino acids. The whole variable domain, remainder taken from reference TRBV7-8 and TRBJ1-2, is GAGVSQSPRYKVAKRGQDVALRCDPISGHVSLFWYQQALGQGPEFLTYFQNEAQLDKSGLPSDRFFAERPEGSVSTLKIQRTQQEDSAVYLCASSPTGVGYTFGSGTRLTVV.